The 17 T cell receptor beta chains given below trace back to one sample, sequenced in a study of Graves' ophthalmopathy and Graves' hyperthyroidism (dated by TCRdb to 2017 to 2018). TCRdb shows the sequencer as Illumina HiSeq 2000. TCR beta CDR3 regions were amplified from RNA transcripts for repertoire sequencing. The first round of RT-PCR was done with HTBI primers and the Qiagen OneStep RT-PCR kit, and was followed by a second round of multiplex PCR, then size selection and purification. The public reads were reprocessed in TCRdb via fastp at Q25 and MiXCR, keeping in-frame beta chains. Each entry is one CDR3 protein sequence, shown with its most common DNA and genes. The sample table shows 400,000 to 450,000 distinct CDR3 sequences, and more than 20% are seen once. The ten top clones hold 3% of the sample. The specimen was peripheral blood. The receptors stem from a young woman with stable Graves' hyperthyroidism. Donor details come from another sample of the same person, matched by shared clones.

This clonotype was observed a few times. The chain recombines TRBV27 with TRBJ2-7, with D perhaps TRBD2 (6 bases). The CDR3 extends over 14 amino acids. Germline V gives CDR1 MNHEY, CDR2 SMNVEV (reference sequence). Trimming cost V 5 bases and J 2 bases, with 13 bases left between them. The CDR3: CASSAPGAPYEQYF. In DNA form, the CDR3 reads TGTGCCAGCAGTGCACCGGGAGCCCCCTACGAGCAGTACTTC.

This clonotype was seen a few times. A much larger clone is a single base away; this may be a read error. The gene calls are TRBV10-3 and TRBJ1-6; 9 bases are shared with TRBD1. CDR1 ENHRY and CDR2 SYGVKD come from the germline V gene. The CDR3 is 14 amino acids. DNA for the CDR3: TGTGCCATTTCACCGGGACAGGGAGATTCACCCCCCCACTTT. As protein: CAISPGQGDSPPHF.

The CDR3 reads CASSYLPDRVGAYEQYF. DNA for the CDR3: TGTGCCAGCAGTTACCTACCCGACAGGGTTGGTGCCTACGAGCAGTACTTC. This chain uses TRBV12-3 or TRBV12-4 with TRBJ2-7, with 7 bases lining up with TRBD1. The CDR3 loop spans 17 amino acids. With V trimmed by 4 bases and J by 2 bases, 14 bases remained unmatched.

This clonotype was seen repeatedly, ten times or more. This chain connects TRBV25-1 to TRBJ2-5, with D uncertain. The germline CDR1 and CDR2 sequences are MGHDK and SYGVNS. The CDR3 is 11 residues long. V lost 3 bases and J lost 4, with 3 bases in between. CDR3 nucleotides: TGTGCCAGCAGTGATGTAGAGACCCAGTACTTC. As protein: CASSDVETQYF.

This clonotype was recorded many times. CDR3 in DNA: TGTGCCAGCAGCCACTTCGGGACTTTCCAAGAGACCCAGTACTTC. Translated: CASSHFGTFQETQYF. This chain uses TRBV4-2 with TRBJ2-5; perhaps TRBD2 as D (6 bases). The CDR3 covers 15 residues. From germline, CDR1 is LGHNA and CDR2 YNFKEQ. Trimming took off 3 bases at V and 1 base at J, with 12 bases between the two ends.

In its sample, this clonotype was seen many times. V gene TRBV7-2 combines with J gene TRBJ2-5, with D perhaps TRBD2 (7 bases). The V end lost 2 bases, the J end lost 5 bases, and 12 bases lay between the germline ends. This CDR3 spans 14 amino acids. CDR1 and CDR2 (germline): SGHTA, FQGNSA. CDR3 bases: TGTGCCAGCAGCTTATGGGGGGGCCGGGAGACCCAGTACTTC. Its translation: CASSLWGGRETQYF.

The sample holds one count of this clonotype. The chain couples TRBV6-5 to TRBJ1-2, with a possible D match to TRBD1 (6 bases). CDR1 is MNHEY, CDR2 SVGAGI, per germline. The CDR3 runs 14 residues. The ends were cut back, 7 bases at V and 0 bases at J, with 12 bases in the middle. The CDR3 region is CASKFGTTNYGYTF. Written as DNA, the CDR3 is TGTGCCAGCAAGTTTGGGACAACTAACTATGGCTACACCTTC.

This clonotype was seen at least ten times. The chain is built from TRBV24-1 and TRBJ2-7, with D possibly matching TRBD2 (6 bases). CDR1 is KGHDR and CDR2 is SFDVKD in the germline V gene. This CDR3 contains 16 residues. Trimming left V 5 bases short and J 0 bases short, with 16 bases between. The CDR3 nucleotides read TGTGCCACCAGTGCCGGAGACGGGGGAAGCTCCTACGAGCAGTACTTC. Translating it yields CATSAGDGGSSYEQYF.

There are many counts of this clonotype. The chain's CDR3 is CASSVGDSLGQPQHF. In DNA form, the CDR3 reads TGTGCCAGCAGCGTAGGGGACAGCTTGGGACAGCCCCAGCATTTT. J is TRBJ1-5 and V is TRBV9, with 7 bases matching TRBD1. The CDR3 has 15 residues. Trimming removed 0 bases from V and 7 bases from J; junction bases left unmatched: 7. Germline CDR1 reads SGDLS; CDR2 reads YYNGEE. Variable domain in full (rest from reference TRBV9 and TRBJ1-5): DSGVTQTPKHLITATGQRVTLRCSPRSGDLSVYWYQQSLDQGLQFLIQYYNGEERAKGNILERFSAQQFPDLHSELNLSSLELGDSALYFCASSVGDSLGQPQHFGDGTRLSIL.

V is TRBV4-1 and J is TRBJ2-7; the D gene is possibly TRBD2 (7 bases). The CDR3 has 15 amino acids. Looked up from germline, CDR1 is MGHRA and CDR2 is YSYEKL. Trimming stripped 4 bases from V and 4 bases from J, with 17 bases between. This CDR3 reads CASSPIGRGAYEQYF. The DNA of the CDR3 is TGCGCCAGCAGCCCAATTGGGAGGGGGGCGTACGAGCAGTACTTC.

Ten or more counts support this clonotype. The chain recombines TRBV9 with TRBJ2-2, with TRBD1 as a possible D gene (6 bases). CDR1 is SGDLS, CDR2 YYNGEE, per germline. The CDR3 runs 16 residues. V was trimmed by 4 bases and J by 7 bases, leaving 20 bases between them. The CDR3 DNA follows: TGTGCCAGCAGCCCCCGGGGTACGGGACAAGTCGGGGAGCTGTTTTTT. Translated, it gives CASSPRGTGQVGELFF.

This clonotype has at least ten counts. A junction end diverges from the germline sequence, so it may reflect a read error. The chain joins TRBV25-1 to TRBJ2-7, with 9 bases fitting TRBD1. This CDR3 contains 14 residues. The germline V gene encodes CDR1 MGHDK and CDR2 SYGVNS. The CDR3 nucleotides read TGTGCCTGCAGCCCGACAGGGGGAGGATACGAGCAGTACTTC. This translates into CACSPTGGGYEQYF.

The CDR3 bases are TGTGCCATCAGTGTGGGGAGACAAGAGACCCAGTACTTC. Amino acids: CAISVGRQETQYF. The V and J genes are TRBV10-3 and TRBJ2-5, with D perhaps matching TRBD2 (5 bases). The CDR3 extends over 13 amino acids. V lost 4 bases to trimming and J lost 2 bases, with 8 bases between them. The germline CDR1 and CDR2 sequences are ENHRY and SYGVKD.

This clonotype showed up many times. The rearrangement joins TRBV18 to TRBJ1-5; tentatively, D is TRBD1 (5 bases). Between the trimmed V and J ends, which lost 1 base and 4 bases, there was a span of 14 bases. Germline V gene sequence: CDR1 KGHSH, CDR2 LQKENI. The length of the CDR3 is 16 residues. CDR3 coding DNA: TGTGCCAGCTCACCACAGAAGTCAGGGCTGAATCAGCCCCAGCATTTT. Translated, it gives CASSPQKSGLNQPQHF. Full variable domain (remainder filled in from reference TRBV18 and TRBJ1-5): NAGVMQNPRHLVRRRGQEARLRCSPMKGHSHVYWYRQLPEEGLKFMVYLQKENIIDESGMPKERFSAEFPKEGPSILRIQQVVRGDSAAYFCASSPQKSGLNQPQHFGDGTRLSIL.

This clonotype was detected many times. V and J are TRBV28 and TRBJ1-2; D not resolved. The CDR3 runs to 14 residues. Germline lookup yields CDR1 MDHEN and CDR2 SYDVKM. V was pared by 1 base and J by 3 bases, with 9 bases between. The CDR3 sequence is CASSLSSEYYGYTF. In DNA form, the CDR3 reads TGTGCCAGCAGTTTATCGTCAGAATACTATGGCTACACCTTC.

The rearrangement links TRBV28 to TRBJ2-7, with D possibly being TRBD1 or TRBD2 (7 bases each). The CDR3 runs to 16 residues. V was clipped by 4 bases and J by 5 bases, with 21 bases between them. Per the germline V gene, CDR1 is MDHEN and CDR2 is SYDVKM. This CDR3 is CASSSLRQGGLNEQYF. The CDR3 nucleotides are TGTGCCAGCAGTTCTCTTCGACAGGGAGGGTTAAACGAGCAGTACTTC. The variable domain in full, completed from reference TRBV28 and TRBJ2-7, reads DVKVTQSSRYLVKRTGEKVFLECVQDMDHENMFWYRQDPGLGLRLIYFSYDVKMKEKGDIPEGYSVSREKKERFSLILESASTNQTSMYLCASSSLRQGGLNEQYFGPGTRLTVT.

This clonotype appeared a few times. The chain couples TRBV11-2 to TRBJ2-7, with D unclear. CDR1 SGHAT and CDR2 FQNNGV come from the germline V gene. V lost 0 bases to trimming and J lost 1 base, with 7 bases between them. The CDR3 contains 14 residues. CDR3 sequence (DNA): TGTGCCAGCAGCTTAGACATAGGATCCTACGAGCAGTACTTC. Its translation is CASSLDIGSYEQYF.